The source of this T cell receptor beta chain is a study of CD8+ T cells in alopecia areata. V gave up 6 bases and J gave up 0 bases, with 12 bases separating them. CDR3 length: 16 amino acids. Germline CDR1 is LNHDA and CDR2 is SQIVND (reference sequence). cDNA serving as the sequencing template came from extracted, reverse transcribed RNA. TCRdb's table, derived via immunoSEQ multiplex PCR, lists solely in-frame clones and lacks some. The table records over 85,000 clones, 41% of them present only once. Study observations and caveats: Between patients, shared TCR sequences were less clear than in mice. This was possibly due in part to HLA diversity in the patient population. Clonality was higher in lesional than normal scalp, especially in alopecia totalis/universalis.

Regarding this clone: What it binds is unknown.

The specimen sequenced was CD4+ T cells sorted from blood. This TCR was sampled from a human donor with alopecia areata. The chain carries TRBV19 and TRBJ2-6, with no clear D. This chain's CDR3 is CASRSLPHSGANVLTF. CDR3 nucleotide sequence: TGTGCCAGTAGGTCCTTACCTCACTCTGGGGCCAACGTCCTGACTTTC.